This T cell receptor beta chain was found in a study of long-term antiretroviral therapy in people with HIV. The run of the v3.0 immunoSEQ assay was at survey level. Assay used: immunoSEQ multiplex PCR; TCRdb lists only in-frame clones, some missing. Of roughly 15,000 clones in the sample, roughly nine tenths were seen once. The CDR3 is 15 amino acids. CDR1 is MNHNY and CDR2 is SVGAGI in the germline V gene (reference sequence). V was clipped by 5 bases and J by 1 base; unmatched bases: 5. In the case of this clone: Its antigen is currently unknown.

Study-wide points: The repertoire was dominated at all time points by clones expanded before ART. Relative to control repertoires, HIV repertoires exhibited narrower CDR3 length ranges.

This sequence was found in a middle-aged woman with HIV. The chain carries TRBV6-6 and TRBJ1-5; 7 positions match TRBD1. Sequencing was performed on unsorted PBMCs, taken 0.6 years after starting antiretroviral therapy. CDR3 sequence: CASSPPGGSNQPQHF. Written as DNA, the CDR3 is TGTGCCAGCAGTCCCCCAGGGGGAAGCAATCAGCCCCAGCATTTT.